The entry that follows covers one TCR beta chain sequence. The antigen is undetermined. Per germline, CDR1 LNHNV and CDR2 YYDKDF (reference sequence). The CDR3 sequence is 22 residues long. Trimming took 6 bases from V and 4 from J; bases not matched to a gene: 26. TCRdb reprocessed the reads with MiXCR, giving one entry per CDR3 protein. Of 200,000 to 250,000 distinct CDR3 sequences listed, 35% to 40% were seen once; the top ten hold 55% to 60%. These data are taken from a study of T cell repertoires in cytomegalovirus infection. Overall study results and limits: Ex vivo responses were dominated by HLA-C-restricted CMV-specific TCR beta clonotypes.

The sample in question was CD8+ T cells from cultured PBMCs, obtained from culture after CMV antigen stimulation. The chain links TRBV15 to TRBJ2-2; 10 bases fit TRBD1. The clonotype was recovered from a human donor in good health (CMV status not recorded). Some clones in this sample may be carry-over from other donors' samples. CDR3 loop: CATRQRRDRGNPGLPRTGELFF. CDR3 nucleotides: TGTGCCACCAGGCAACGCCGGGACAGGGGAAACCCAGGCCTGCCCCGCACCGGGGAGCTGTTTTTT.